A single sample gave rise to the 22 T cell receptor beta chains below, sequenced in a study of blood T cell repertoires in COVID-19. The data were produced by immunoSEQ multiplex PCR, yet TCRdb's version contains in-frame clones alone and is incomplete. The table includes about 160,000 clones, around four fifths detected once. Sequencing was carried out using peripheral blood. These receptors were collected from a woman at least 80 years old with active or convalescent COVID-19.

With respect to this clone: An end of the junction does not agree with germline; a read error may underlie this. CDR3 in DNA: TGTGCCAGCGGCTTAGCGGGGGGACTAAATGAGCAGTTCTTC. The encoded protein is CASGLAGGLNEQFF. The chain uses TRBV11-2 and TRBJ2-1, with 10 bases aligning to TRBD2. The CDR3 has 14 residues. CDR1 and CDR2 from the germline V gene are SGHAT and FQNNGV. The full variable domain, its missing parts supplied by reference TRBV11-2 and TRBJ2-1, is EAGVAQSPRYKIIEKRQSVAFWCNPISGHATLYWYQQILGQGPKLLIQFQNNGVVDDSQLPKDRFSAERLKGVDSTLKIQPAKLEDSAVYLCASGLAGGLNEQFFGPGTRLTVL.

This rearrangement joins TRBV19 to TRBJ2-2, with D perhaps TRBD1 (6 bases). This CDR3 contains 15 residues. The germline CDR1 and CDR2 sequences are LNHDA and SQIVND (reference sequence). V lost 0 bases and J 4 bases, leaving 9 bases between the germline ends. The CDR3 region is CASSIDIRGTGELFF. The DNA of the CDR3 is TGTGCCAGTAGTATAGATATCAGGGGCACCGGGGAGCTGTTTTTT.

V and J are TRBV3-1 (or the pseudogene TRBV3-2) and TRBJ2-1, with 8 bases matching TRBD1. This CDR3 comprises 15 residues. V shed 0 bases and J 7 bases; nucleotides not matched to a gene: 5. Germline V gives CDR1 LGHDT, CDR2 YNNKEL (reference sequence). In nucleotides, the CDR3 is TGTGCCAGCAGCCAAGAACAGGGGGGTGGGAATGAGCAGTTCTTC. Encoded protein: CASSQEQGGGNEQFF.

The rearrangement uses TRBV10-1 and TRBJ1-6; 10 nucleotides match TRBD1. The CDR3 is made up of 16 amino acids. Germline values: CDR1 WNHNN, CDR2 SYGVQD (reference sequence). Losses at the gene ends were 2 bases for V and 9 bases for J; bases not matched to a gene: 7. The CDR3 sequence is CASSEPRDRGGSPLHF. The DNA for the CDR3 is TGCGCCAGCAGTGAGCCTCGGGACAGGGGCGGTTCACCCCTCCACTTT.

This sequence joins TRBV30 and TRBJ1-5; TRBD1 matches 8 bases. The CDR3 totals 14 residues. The J segment lost 4 bases and the V segment lost 5 bases, leaving 7 bases of the junction unmatched. The V gene's germline CDR1 is GTSNPN and CDR2 SVGIG (reference sequence). CDR3 residues: CAWRTGGANQPQHF. CDR3 sequence (DNA): TGTGCCTGGCGAACAGGGGGGGCAAATCAGCCCCAGCATTTT.

The sample holds a few counts of this clone. This chain joins TRBV24-1 and TRBJ2-3, with D maybe TRBD1 (5 bases). Looked up from germline, CDR1 is KGHDR and CDR2 is SFDVKD. The CDR3 is made up of 13 amino acids. V was pared by 4 bases and J by 5 bases, with 9 bases between. The CDR3 region is CATSDPGLDTQYF. The DNA of the CDR3 is TGTGCCACCAGTGACCCAGGGTTAGATACGCAGTATTTT.

The chain couples TRBV5-6 to TRBJ2-1; D is possibly TRBD2 (5 bases). The CDR3 is 15 residues long. The germline gives CDR1 SGHDT, CDR2 YYEEEE. The V end was cut by 1 base, the J end by 7 bases, with 15 bases between. This chain's CDR3 is CASSLRLTKANEQFF. The CDR3 DNA follows: TGTGCCAGCAGCTTGAGACTAACTAAAGCGAATGAGCAGTTCTTC.

This chain connects TRBV7-2 to TRBJ2-7; TRBD1 is a possible D gene (5 bases). V gave up 1 base and J gave up 2 bases, with 12 bases separating them. Per the germline V gene, CDR1 is SGHTA and CDR2 is FQGNSA. The CDR3 has 15 residues. CDR3: CASSLGSAGPYEQYF. The CDR3 DNA sequence: TGTGCCAGCAGCTTAGGGTCCGCAGGGCCCTACGAGCAGTACTTC.

V is TRBV6-2 or TRBV6-3 and J is TRBJ2-1; the match to TRBD2 covers 8 bases. V lost 2 bases and J lost 4; bases outside the gene matches: 4. Looked up from germline, CDR1 is MNHEY and CDR2 is SVGEGT. The CDR3 loop spans 15 amino acids. CDR3 residues: CASSYGVAGYNEQFF. In nucleotides, the CDR3 is TGTGCCAGCAGTTACGGGGTAGCGGGGTACAATGAGCAGTTCTTC.

The chain employs TRBV28 and TRBJ1-6, with 7 bases matching TRBD1. This CDR3 has 15 residues. The V segment lost 4 bases and the J segment 11 bases; nucleotides outside the gene matches: 11. CDR1 and CDR2 (germline): MDHEN, SYDVKM. CDR3 nucleotide sequence: TGTGCCAGCAGTTCCGGGCAGGGGGTCTATGCACCCCTCCACTTT. Encoded protein: CASSSGQGVYAPLHF.

This clone was seen a single time. The V call is TRBV3-1 (or the pseudogene TRBV3-2), the J call TRBJ1-2; 9 nucleotides align to TRBD1. The CDR3 extends over 14 amino acids. Trimming removed 4 bases from V and 6 bases from J; junction bases left unmatched: 6. Germline V gives CDR1 LGHDT, CDR2 YNNKEL (reference sequence). CDR3 sequence reads: CASSLRRQGDGYTF. CDR3 nucleotides: TGTGCCAGCAGCCTGAGAAGACAGGGGGATGGCTACACCTTC.

The chain combines TRBV6-4 with TRBJ1-1; D gene ambiguous. The CDR3 loop spans 13 amino acids. V was trimmed by 0 bases and J by 9 bases, leaving 11 bases between them. Germline V gene data show CDR1 as MRHNA and CDR2 as SNTAGT. CDR3 DNA: TGTGCCAGCAGTGACTCGATCGGAGCCCAAGCTTTCTTT. Protein sequence: CASSDSIGAQAFF.

The rearrangement links TRBV25-1 to TRBJ2-2; perhaps TRBD1 as D (5 bases). Germline values: CDR1 MGHDK, CDR2 SYGVNS. V lost 3 bases and J lost 5, with 13 bases in between. There are 15 residues in the CDR3. The CDR3 reads CASSEAGLRTGELFF. In DNA form, the CDR3 reads TGTGCCAGCAGTGAGGCAGGGCTAAGGACCGGGGAGCTGTTTTTT.

This clone was recorded only once. The CDR3 DNA sequence: TGTGCCAGCAGTTTCCGGGACAGGGGGCCTCATGGCTACACCTTC. Its protein is CASSFRDRGPHGYTF. The chain has TRBV27 and TRBJ1-2; 12 positions match TRBD1. J lost 6 bases, V lost 3 bases, and 5 bases had no gene match. Germline V gene lookup returns CDR1 MNHEY and CDR2 SMNVEV (reference sequence). The CDR3 has 15 amino acids.

This clone was counted a single time. V gene TRBV10-1 combines with J gene TRBJ2-5; 9 positions agree with TRBD1. Germline V gives CDR1 WNHNN, CDR2 SYGVQD (reference sequence). The CDR3 runs to 15 residues. V lost 2 bases, J lost 5 bases, and 6 bases stayed unmatched. The CDR3 here is CASSETQGAWETQYF. The CDR3 DNA reads TGCGCCAGCAGTGAGACACAGGGGGCATGGGAGACCCAGTACTTC.

The table lists this clone with a few counts. The CDR3 region is CASSYSSGGASGANVLTF. CDR3 nucleotide sequence: TGTGCCAGCAGTTACTCTTCGGGGGGGGCCTCTGGGGCCAACGTCCTGACTTTC. This chain links TRBV6-2 or TRBV6-3 with TRBJ2-6; 8 bases fit TRBD2. CDR1 is MNHEY, CDR2 SVGEGT, per germline. Trimming took 0 bases from V and 0 from J; bases not matched to a gene: 4. There are 18 residues in the CDR3.

This clone was seen a single time. The gene calls are TRBV7-6 and TRBJ2-5; D is undetermined. CDR3 length: 14 amino acids. The V and J ends lost 2 bases and 2 bases respectively, with 9 bases between them. Germline V gene lookup returns CDR1 SGHVS and CDR2 FNYEAQ. The chain's CDR3 is CASSLSPQQETQYF. The CDR3 nucleotides read TGTGCCAGCAGCTTAAGTCCCCAGCAAGAGACCCAGTACTTC.

The V gene is TRBV18, the J gene TRBJ1-4; TRBD1 aligns across 12 bases. With 3 bases clipped from V and 8 bases from J, the junction kept 10 bases outside the gene matches. The CDR3 is made up of 17 amino acids. The V gene's germline CDR1 is KGHSH and CDR2 LQKENI. The DNA of the CDR3 is TGTGCCAGCTCACCCCGGGACAGGGGGCTCGTAGGAGAAAAACTGTTTTTT. Protein product: CASSPRDRGLVGEKLFF.

The V and J genes are TRBV5-1 and TRBJ1-2; 10 bases map to TRBD1. V shed 4 bases and J 8 bases; nucleotides not matched to a gene: 11. This CDR3 spans 15 amino acids. The germline V gene encodes CDR1 SGHRS and CDR2 YFSETQ. This CDR3 is CASSDLGQGSLGYTF. The DNA for the CDR3 is TGCGCCAGCAGCGATCTGGGACAGGGGTCTTTAGGCTACACCTTC.

This clone has only a few counts. One end of the junction varies from germline; a read error may be responsible. The rearrangement joins TRBV6-2 or TRBV6-3 to TRBJ2-5; 7 bases line up with TRBD2. Germline values: CDR1 MNHEY, CDR2 SVGEGT. The CDR3 is 12 residues long. In DNA, the CDR3 is TGTGCCAGCAGTTATGAGAAGCGGGGCCCCCACTTC. Encoded protein: CASSYEKRGPHF.

This chain joins TRBV19 and TRBJ2-3, with 10 bases identical to TRBD2. This CDR3 spans 19 amino acids. The germline V gene encodes CDR1 LNHDA and CDR2 SQIVND (reference sequence). Trimming took 1 base from V and 4 from J; bases not matched to a gene: 14. The CDR3 DNA reads as TGTGCCAGTAGTATAGGGCTAGCGGGGGCCCCGAACTCGGCAGATACGCAGTATTTT. It is translated as CASSIGLAGAPNSADTQYF.

The genes are TRBV19 and TRBJ1-1; no firm D call. Between the trimmed V and J ends, which lost 7 bases and 5 bases, there was a span of 17 bases. CDR1 and CDR2 (germline): LNHDA, SQIVND (reference sequence). The CDR3 runs 14 residues. Here the CDR3 DNA reads TGTGCCAGTACCCCCTGGGGTGGAGGGACTGAAGCTTTCTTT. Protein product: CASTPWGGGTEAFF.